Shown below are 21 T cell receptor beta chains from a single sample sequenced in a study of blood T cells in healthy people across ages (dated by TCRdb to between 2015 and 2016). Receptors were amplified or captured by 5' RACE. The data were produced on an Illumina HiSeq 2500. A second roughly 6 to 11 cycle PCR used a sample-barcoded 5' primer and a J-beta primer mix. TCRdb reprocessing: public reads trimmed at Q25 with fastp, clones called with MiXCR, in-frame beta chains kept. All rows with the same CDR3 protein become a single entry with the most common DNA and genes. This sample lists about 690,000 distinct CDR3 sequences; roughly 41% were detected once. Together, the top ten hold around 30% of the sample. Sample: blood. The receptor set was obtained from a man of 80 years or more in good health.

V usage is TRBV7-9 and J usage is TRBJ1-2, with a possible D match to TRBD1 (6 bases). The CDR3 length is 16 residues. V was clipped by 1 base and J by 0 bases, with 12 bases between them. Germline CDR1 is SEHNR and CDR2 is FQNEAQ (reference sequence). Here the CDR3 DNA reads TGTGCCAGCAGCTTAGGACAGGACGGAGCTAACTATGGCTACACCTTC. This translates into CASSLGQDGANYGYTF. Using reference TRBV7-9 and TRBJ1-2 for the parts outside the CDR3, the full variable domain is DTGVSQNPRHKITKRGQNVTFRCDPISEHNRLYWYRQTLGQGPEFLTYFQNEAQLEKSRLLSDRFSAERPKGSFSTLEIQRTEQGDSAMYLCASSLGQDGANYGYTFGSGTRLTVV.

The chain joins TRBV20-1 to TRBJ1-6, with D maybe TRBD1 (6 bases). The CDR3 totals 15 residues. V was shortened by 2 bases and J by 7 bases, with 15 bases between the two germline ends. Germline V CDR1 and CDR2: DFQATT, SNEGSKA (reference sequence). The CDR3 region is CSARPQGQTNSPLHF. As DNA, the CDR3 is TGCAGTGCTAGACCCCAGGGACAAACCAATTCACCCCTCCACTTT.

The CDR3 bases are TGTGCCATCAGTGAGTCGAAGGGACAGCTTAATTCACCCCTCCACTTT. Protein sequence: CAISESKGQLNSPLHF. This chain joins TRBV10-3 and TRBJ1-6; 7 bases map to TRBD1. Germline V gene data show CDR1 as ENHRY and CDR2 as SYGVKD. The CDR3 contains 16 residues. With V trimmed by 0 bases and J by 6 bases, 5 bases remained unmatched.

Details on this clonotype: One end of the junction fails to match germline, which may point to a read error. CDR3 loop: CASSLGSNNEQYF. CDR3 nucleotides: TGTGCCAGCAGCTTAGGCTCTAACAATGAGCAGTACTTT. The V call is TRBV11-3, the J call TRBJ2-5; D call uncertain. CDR1 is SGHNT, CDR2 YENEEA, per germline. The CDR3 has 13 residues. The full variable domain, with the rest looked up from reference TRBV11-3 and TRBJ2-5, is EAGVVQSPRYKIIEKKQPVAFWCNPISGHNTLYWYLQNLGQGPELLIRYENEEAVDDSQLPKDRFSAERLKGVDSTLKIQPAELGDSAVYLCASSLGSNNEQYFGPGTRLLVL.

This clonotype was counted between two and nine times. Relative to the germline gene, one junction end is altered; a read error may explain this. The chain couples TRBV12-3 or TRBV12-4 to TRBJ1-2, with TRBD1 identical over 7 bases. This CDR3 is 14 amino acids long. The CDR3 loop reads CASSPGTASYGYTF. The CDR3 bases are TGCGCCAGCAGCCCCGGGACAGCCTCCTATGGCTACACCTTC.

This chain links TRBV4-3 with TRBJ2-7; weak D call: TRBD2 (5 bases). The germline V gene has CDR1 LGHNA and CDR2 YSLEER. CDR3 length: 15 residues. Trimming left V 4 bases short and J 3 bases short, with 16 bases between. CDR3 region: CASSPHHPDFYEQYF. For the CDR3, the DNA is TGCGCCAGCAGCCCACACCATCCGGACTTCTACGAGCAGTACTTC.

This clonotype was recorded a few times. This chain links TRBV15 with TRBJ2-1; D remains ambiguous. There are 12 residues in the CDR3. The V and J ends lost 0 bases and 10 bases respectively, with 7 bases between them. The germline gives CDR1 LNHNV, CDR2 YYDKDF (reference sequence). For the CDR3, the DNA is TGTGCCACCAGCAGAGACCTCGCCGAGCAGTTCTTC. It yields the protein CATSRDLAEQFF.

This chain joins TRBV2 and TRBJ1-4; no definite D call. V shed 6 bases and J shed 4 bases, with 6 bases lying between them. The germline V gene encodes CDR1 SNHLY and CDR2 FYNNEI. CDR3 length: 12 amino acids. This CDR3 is CASRQNNEKLFF. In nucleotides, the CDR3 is TGTGCCAGCAGGCAAAATAATGAAAAACTGTTTTTT.

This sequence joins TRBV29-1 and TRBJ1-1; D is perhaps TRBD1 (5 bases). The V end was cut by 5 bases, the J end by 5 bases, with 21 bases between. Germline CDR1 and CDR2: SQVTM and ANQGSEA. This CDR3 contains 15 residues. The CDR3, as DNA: TGCAGCGTTCACGGGGGAAGAGGAGGGGAGACTGAAGCTTTCTTT. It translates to CSVHGGRGGETEAFF. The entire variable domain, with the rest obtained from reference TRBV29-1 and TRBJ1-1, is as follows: SAVISQKPSRDICQRGTSLTIQCQVDSQVTMMFWYRQQPGQSLTLIATANQGSEATYESGFVIDKFPISRPNLTFSTLTVSNMSPEDSSIYLCSVHGGRGGETEAFFGQGTRLTVV.

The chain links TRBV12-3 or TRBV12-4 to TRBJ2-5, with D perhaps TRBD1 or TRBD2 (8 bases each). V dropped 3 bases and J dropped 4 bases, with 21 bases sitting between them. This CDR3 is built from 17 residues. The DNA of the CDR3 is TGTGCCAGCAGTTTCAACTGCGGCGGGGGGACAGGAGAGACCCAGTACTTC. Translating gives CASSFNCGGGTGETQYF.

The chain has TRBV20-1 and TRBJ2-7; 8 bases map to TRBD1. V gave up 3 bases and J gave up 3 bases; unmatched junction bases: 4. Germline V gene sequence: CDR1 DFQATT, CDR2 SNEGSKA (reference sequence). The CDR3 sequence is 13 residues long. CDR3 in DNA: TGCAGTGCTAGTAGACAGGGGAACTACGAGCAGTACTTC. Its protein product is CSASRQGNYEQYF.

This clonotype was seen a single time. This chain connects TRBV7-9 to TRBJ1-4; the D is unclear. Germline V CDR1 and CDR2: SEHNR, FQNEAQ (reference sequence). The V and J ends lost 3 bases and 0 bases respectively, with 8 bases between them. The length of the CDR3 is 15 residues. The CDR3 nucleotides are TGTGCCAGCAGCTTCGGGCAGACAACTAATGAAAAACTGTTTTTT. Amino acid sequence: CASSFGQTTNEKLFF.

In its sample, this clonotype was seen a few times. CDR3 residues: CASSERLAPYNEQFF. As DNA, the CDR3 is TGTGCCAGCAGCGAAAGACTGGCCCCATACAATGAGCAGTTCTTC. This chain joins TRBV7-2 and TRBJ2-1; no clear D gene. Germline V CDR1 and CDR2: SGHTA, FQGNSA. The V end was cut by 5 bases, the J end by 4 bases, with 15 bases between. This CDR3 has 15 amino acids.

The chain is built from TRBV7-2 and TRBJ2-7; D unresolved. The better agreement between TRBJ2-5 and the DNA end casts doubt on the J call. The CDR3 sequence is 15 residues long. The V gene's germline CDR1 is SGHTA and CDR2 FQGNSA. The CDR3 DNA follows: TGTGCCAGCAGCTCCGGACCGCAACCGGGCAAGACCCAGTACTTC. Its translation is CASSSGPQPGKTQYF.

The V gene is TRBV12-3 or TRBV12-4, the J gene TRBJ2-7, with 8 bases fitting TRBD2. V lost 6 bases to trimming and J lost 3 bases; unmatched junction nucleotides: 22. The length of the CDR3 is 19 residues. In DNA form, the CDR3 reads TGTGCCAGCAGGTGCTTGCCGGGACTAGTGTCTTGGGGGCTCTACGAGCAGTACTTC. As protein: CASRCLPGLVSWGLYEQYF.

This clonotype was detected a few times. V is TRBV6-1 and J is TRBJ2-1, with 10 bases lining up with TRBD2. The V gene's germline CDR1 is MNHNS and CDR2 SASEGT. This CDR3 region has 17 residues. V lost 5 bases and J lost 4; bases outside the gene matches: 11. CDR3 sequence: CASSPLLAGGLYNEQFF. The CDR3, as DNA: TGTGCCAGCAGTCCTCTCTTAGCGGGAGGTTTATACAATGAGCAGTTCTTC.

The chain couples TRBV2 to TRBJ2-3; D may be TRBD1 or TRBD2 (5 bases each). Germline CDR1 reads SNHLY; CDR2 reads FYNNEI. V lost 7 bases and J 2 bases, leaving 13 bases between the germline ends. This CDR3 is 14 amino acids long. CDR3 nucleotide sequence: TGTGCCAGCACTAGAGGGACCAACACAGATACGCAGTATTTT. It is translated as CASTRGTNTDTQYF.

DNA for the CDR3: TGTGCCAGCAGTGAAGATGGGGGTGGTGAGCAGTTCTTC. It is translated as CASSEDGGGEQFF. The gene calls are TRBV2 and TRBJ2-1; possibly TRBD1 or TRBD2 for D (5 bases each). The CDR3 covers 13 residues. The germline V gene has CDR1 SNHLY and CDR2 FYNNEI. V lost 1 base to trimming and J lost 9 bases, with 10 bases between them.

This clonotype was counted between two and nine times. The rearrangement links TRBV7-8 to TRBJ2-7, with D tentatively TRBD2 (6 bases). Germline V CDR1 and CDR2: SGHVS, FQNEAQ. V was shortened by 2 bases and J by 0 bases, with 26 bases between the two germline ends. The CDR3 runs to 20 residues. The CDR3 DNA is TGTGCCAGCAGCTTAATGAAGTCGGGGGAGGCGCCAAAATTCTCCTACGAGCAGTACTTC. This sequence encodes CASSLMKSGEAPKFSYEQYF.

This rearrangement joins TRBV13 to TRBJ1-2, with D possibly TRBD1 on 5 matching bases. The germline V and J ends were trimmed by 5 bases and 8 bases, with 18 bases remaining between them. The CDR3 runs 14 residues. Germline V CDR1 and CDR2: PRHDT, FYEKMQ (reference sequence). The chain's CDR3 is CASSIAAGAEGYTF. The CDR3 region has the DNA TGTGCCAGCAGCATAGCCGCTGGGGCTGAGGGCTACACCTTC.

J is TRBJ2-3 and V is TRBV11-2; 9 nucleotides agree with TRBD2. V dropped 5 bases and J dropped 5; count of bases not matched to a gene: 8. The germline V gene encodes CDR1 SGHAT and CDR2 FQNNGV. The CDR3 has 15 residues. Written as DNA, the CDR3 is TGTGCCAGCAGCATTAGACTAGCGGTGGGAGATACGCAGTATTTT. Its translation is CASSIRLAVGDTQYF.